The entry below gives a single TCR beta chain sequence along with its context. There is no known antigen for this receptor. Per-base quality was not reported, and no clone a single base away is much larger than it. The CDR3 spans 14 residues, from the cysteine through the phenylalanine. Here the CDR3 DNA is all that survives: 42 bases in frame from base 1. The germline ends are 14 bases apart after V is trimmed by 8 bases and J by 1 base. According to the germline V gene, CDR1 reads MNHNS and CDR2 reads SASEGT. For repertoire sequencing, the TCR beta CDR3 regions were amplified from RNA transcripts. The first round was an RT-PCR using HTBI primers with the Qiagen OneStep RT-PCR kit, and this first round was followed by a second-round multiplex PCR, then size selection and purification. Libraries were sequenced paired-end with 100 bp reads on an Illumina HiSeq2000. On the study's bioinformatics: SOAPnuke was used for read processing, and reads with adapters, uncalled bases, a mean Phred below 15, or no exact constant-primer or identifier match were discarded. COPE v1.2.5 was used to merge high-quality paired reads. Clonotypes were defined as unique nucleotide sequences and were aligned to IMGT TRB V, D and J references using MiTCR v1.1. Only V-J combinations with frequency above 0.0001 were analysed, covering around 99% of repertoires. For each V-J combination, a TCR clonal expansion and chaos score was defined as F50 clonal expansion divided by the chaos observed in the TCRdist matrix. Welch's t-statistics and random forest were used to reduce the features to some 13 V-J combinations, which were then used as input to a naive Bayes classifier. Thyroid-blood repertoire similarity was quantified with the Morisita-Horn index. The public sequencing data were trimmed at Q25 with fastp and processed into clonotypes with MiXCR by TCRdb, which kept only in-frame beta chains. Entries are consolidated by CDR3 protein sequence, retaining the most common genes and DNA. For this entry, the V and J calls and clone size follow TCRdb and not the study's own pipeline. The sample has about 400,000 distinct CDR3 sequences on record, 18% of them singletons. The leading ten clones occupy around 1.4% of the sample.

Patients with ophthalmopathy had moderately to severely active disease, with a Clinical Activity Score of 3 or more, a NOSPECS grade of 4 or more, and a disease duration of less than 3 months. Patients with other autoimmune diseases, uncontrolled infections, pregnancy or lactation were excluded. Diagnosis relied on clinical symptoms, serum thyroxine, TRAb, thyroid ultrasound and orbital computed tomography. Ficoll-Paque density gradient centrifugation was used to isolate PBMCs from about 10 ml of fresh peripheral blood. Total RNA was extracted using Trizol reagent, and RNA quality was checked on an Agilent 2100 Bioanalyzer. The data are from a study of Graves' ophthalmopathy and Graves' hyperthyroidism (dated by TCRdb to 2017 to 2018). About the full investigation: Peripheral blood was collected at initial diagnosis, prior to any treatment. The study used signatures of the TCR beta repertoire to tell Graves' ophthalmopathy apart from Graves' hyperthyroidism and to predict which patients would progress to ophthalmopathy. In total, approximately 130 blood samples were TCR-sequenced: around 42 ophthalmopathy, around 75 hyperthyroidism and approximately 17 hyperthyroidism-to-ophthalmopathy patients. To explore V-J signatures distinguishing ophthalmopathy from hyperthyroidism, a discovery set of around 97 patients (fewer than 45 ophthalmopathy, 57 stable hyperthyroidism) was enrolled. For independent validation, a separate cohort was made up of approximately 18 hyperthyroidism patients plus 17 patients who later progressed from hyperthyroidism to ophthalmopathy. In a handful of hyperthyroidism patients, the T-cell repertoire of thyroid tissue was compared with the T-cell repertoire of blood. Once sampling was done, hyperthyroidism patients were given methimazole at a starting dose of 30 mg daily, while ophthalmopathy patients were given high-dose intravenous methylprednisolone. The roughly 100 discovery patients were randomly divided into training and test sets at a 7:3 ratio.

The investigation overall reported the following: No statistical method was used to predetermine the sample size, and group allocation was not hidden from the investigators. In cross-validation, the 13-signature model distinguished ophthalmopathy from stable hyperthyroidism with 87.88% sensitivity and 81% to 82% specificity, while in the test set the corresponding values were about 80% and 75%. In validation, the model predicted ophthalmopathy progression with nearly 71% sensitivity and less than 80% specificity; 12 predicted patients were CT-confirmed with GO in a median of approximately 6.5 months. Among expanded thyroid clonotypes with frequency above 0.001, most also showed up in blood, which suggests that blood repertoires may reflect the thyroid immune response.

The TCR was taken from a woman aged 18-35 years with Graves' ophthalmopathy. Donor details come from another sample of the same person, matched by shared clones. The V gene is TRBV6-1 and the J gene is TRBJ1-2, with an unclear D gene assignment. Sequenced material: peripheral blood. The DNA sequence reads TGTGCCAGCTCCTTAGGGCCGATTAACTATGGCTACACCTTC. Its amino acids are CASSLGPINYGYTF.